This TCR beta chain was recorded in a study of cytomegalovirus exposure and HLA in healthy donors (dated by TCRdb to between 2016 and 2019). Context from the whole study: According to a later analysis, one platform produced both the approximately 110 validation repertoires and the approximately 660 repertoires of the first cohort. The study aimed to test whether signatures of past pathogen exposure could be identified by cataloging public T cell receptors. In addition to the first cohort of 666 subjects, a separate validation cohort of 120 different subjects was used. High-throughput TCR immunosequencing, statistical association of individual TCRs with disease status, and machine learning were combined to predict cytomegalovirus infection status. The paper's findings and limits, for the study overall: In the study, around 150 TCR beta chains were listed as associated with cytomegalovirus. The classifier was reported to diagnose cytomegalovirus status with high specificity and sensitivity in both the original and validation cohorts. Most TCR sequences were seen in very few donors, while some public TCRs were found in many individuals. A later analysis found that TCRs clustered in the first cohort also tended to co-occur in the 120 validation repertoires, with approximately 94% of cluster scores above 0. All 120 or so repertoires were used to score co-occurrence in the validation cohort in a later analysis, because that analysis had no HLA typing for the cohort. Three of the identified cytomegalovirus-associated TCR beta chains were confirmed in vitro to be specific for cytomegalovirus antigens. According to the authors, the approach could potentially be generalized to other disease states and immunological phenotypes.

The donors were included in the validation cohort of roughly 120 subjects, a group kept apart from the roughly 610-subject first cohort. Library creation used the immunoSEQ multiplex PCR assay. Per the authors' processing: A statistical classification framework was built for diagnosing cytomegalovirus status from the catalog of TCR beta chain sequences. The clones in this table, taken by TCRdb from immuneACCESS, are in-frame only. Not every clone is retained; where verified, under half of the shortfall comes from an unresolved V gene, and the cause of the rest is unknown. V and J calls and clone size come straight from that table; D and trimming were deduced from the DNA. The sample contains 200,000 to 300,000 clones, around 91% of them found a single time. Of the sample, 3% to 3.5% is held by the ten largest clones. A remark on this clone: What antigen it recognizes has not been identified. No per-base quality is available; no much larger clone lies one base away.

This clonotype was sampled from a woman aged 25 to 39 in good health and CMV-seronegative. The sequencing input was PBMCs.

The DNA is as follows: TGCAGCGTTTCAACAGGCCAAGAGACCCAGTACTTC. It is translated as CSVSTGQETQYF. The chain uses TRBV29-1 and TRBJ2-5; 5 matching bases give a weak D call of TRBD1. The germline V gene encodes CDR1 SQVTM and CDR2 ANQGSEA. The trim is 5 bases for V and 1 base for J, with a gap of 8 bases between the germline ends. The CDR3, cysteine through phenylalanine, is 12 amino acids long. This entry keeps only the CDR3 DNA: 36 bases, framed from base 1.